This is a list of T cell receptor beta chains from one sample in a study of shared T cell receptors in the human thymus. TCRdb's table, derived via immunoSEQ multiplex PCR, lists solely in-frame clones and lacks some. The sample contains more than 550,000 clones, 70% to 90% of which appear only once. The sample also formed part of further work on human thymus T cells.

The sample taken for sequencing was thymocytes. These receptors were taken from a girl younger than two with a congenital heart defect. CDR3s include the opening cysteine and the closing phenylalanine or tryptophan. The D gene is left open where the match is weak. Size values are once, few and many counts, or a class for expanded clones, and some rows have none.

clone size | J gene | V gene | D gene | CDR3 DNA | CDR3 protein
once | TRBJ1-6 | TRBV7-6 | TRBD1 | TGTGCCAGCAGCTTAGGGGACAGTCCCAGATCCTATAATTCACCCCTCCACTTT | CASSLGDSPRSYNSPLHF
- | TRBJ1-2 | TRBV9 | TRBD1 | TGTGCCAGCAGCGTAGAACCGGGACAGGGGGATTGGGGCTATGGCTACACCTTC | CASSVEPGQGDWGYGYTF
- | TRBJ2-1 | TRBV7-3 | TRBD2 | TGTGCCAGCAGCTTAAAAACTAGCGGGGGGCGGCATGAGCAGTTCTTC | CASSLKTSGGRHEQFF
- | TRBJ1-2 | TRBV5-1 | - | TGCGCCAGCAGCTTAGGGGCTAACTATGGCTACACCTTC | CASSLGANYGYTF
- | TRBJ2-1 | TRBV6-5 | TRBD1 | TGTGCCAGCAGTTACTCGGCGACAGGGCTCTACAATGAGCAGTTCTTC | CASSYSATGLYNEQFF
once | TRBJ1-5 | TRBV6-4 | - | TGTGCCAGCAGTGACTCGAACGGGGGGCCCCAGCATTTT | CASSDSNGGPQHF
once | TRBJ2-1 | TRBV11-2 | - | TGTGCCAGCAGCTTAGTTCAGGCCAGGCCCTGCAATGAGCAGTTCTTC | CASSLVQARPCNEQFF
- | TRBJ1-2 | TRBV20-1 | - | TGCAGTGCTGGAGACTATTATGGCTACACCTTC | CSAGDYYGYTF
- | TRBJ2-7 | TRBV11-2 | - | TGTGCCAGCAGCTTAGATCCAGGGTCCTCCTACGAGCAGTACTTC | CASSLDPGSSYEQYF
- | TRBJ2-3 | TRBV9 | TRBD2 | TGTGCCAGCAGCGTATTAGCGGGGGACACAGATACGCAGTATTTT | CASSVLAGDTDTQYF
- | TRBJ1-1 | TRBV7-9 | - | TGTGCCAGCAGCCCATCCGGGCCACAGGACGCACGGGCTTTCTTT | CASSPSGPQDARAFF
- | TRBJ1-5 | TRBV28 | - | TGTGCCAGCAGTCGAAACTCCAGGGTCAATCAGCCCCAGCATTTT | CASSRNSRVNQPQHF
- | TRBJ1-3 | TRBV2 | - | TGTGCCAGCAGTGGTGGTACAGGGAAGGCTGGAAACACCATATATTTT | CASSGGTGKAGNTIYF
- | TRBJ2-7 | TRBV10-3 | - | TGTGCCATCAGTGTTGGGACACCAAGGTACGAGCAGTACTTC | CAISVGTPRYEQYF
- | TRBJ1-1 | TRBV29-1 | - | TGCAGCGTTGTACGAGGAAATGAAGCTTTCTTT | CSVVRGNEAFF
- | TRBJ1-1 | TRBV5-1 | - | TGCGCCAGCAGCCAGCGGACAGAAACTGAAGCTTTCTTT | CASSQRTETEAFF
- | TRBJ2-7 | TRBV11-2 | TRBD2 | TGTGCCAGCAGCTCCCTCCATCCCCTGACTAGCGGTCCCTACGAGCAGTACTTC | CASSSLHPLTSGPYEQYF
- | TRBJ2-4 | TRBV7-2 | - | TGTGCCAGCAGCTTAAGTCCCCCACGACCAGGGGCGCCCAAAAACATTCAGTACTTC | CASSLSPPRPGAPKNIQYF
- | TRBJ2-7 | TRBV7-3 | - | TGTGCCAGCAGCGTACAGGGATGGTCCCCCTACGAGCAGTACTTC | CASSVQGWSPYEQYF
- | TRBJ2-7 | TRBV10-3 | - | TGTGCCACTGCCGCGGTCGGCGAGCAGTACTTC | CATAAVGEQYF
- | TRBJ1-2 | TRBV18 | TRBD1 | TGTGCCAGCTCACCGGGACAGTCTTATGGCTACACCTTC | CASSPGQSYGYTF
- | TRBJ1-2 | TRBV19 | - | TGTGCCAGTAGTATACAGGGTTATGGCTACACCTTC | CASSIQGYGYTF